Shown below are 25 T cell receptor beta chains from a single sample sequenced in a study of siplizumab effects on memory and regulatory T cells. The method was immunoSEQ multiplex PCR; TCRdb's version includes in-frame clones alone and lacks a portion of them. Seen here are over 95,000 clones, approximately 92% observed once, and the top ten hold over 0.15%. Sequencing input: non-Treg CD4+ T cells sorted from blood. These receptors came from a human donor in good health.

This rearrangement joins TRBV21-1 to TRBJ1-1; the table gives TRBD1 as D, unverified against the DNA. TRBV21-1 is classified as a pseudogene. The CDR3 loop spans 13 amino acids. The CDR3 spells CASSKWGPSEAFF. Here the CDR3 DNA reads TGTGCCAGCAGCAAATGGGGGCCTTCTGAAGCTTTCTTT.

The gene calls are TRBV6-6 and TRBJ2-3; 8 bases match TRBD2. This CDR3 contains 16 residues. V dropped 6 bases and J dropped 4; count of bases not matched to a gene: 12. Germline V lookup: CDR1 MNHNY, CDR2 SVGAGI (reference sequence). In nucleotides, the CDR3 is TGTGCCAGCAGAGGACTAGCCCACCCAGGTGCAGATACGCAGTATTTT. Translation: CASRGLAHPGADTQYF.

The V and J genes are TRBV2 and TRBJ2-7; 7 bases map to TRBD1. Germline-derived CDR1 and CDR2 are SNHLY and FYNNEI. The ends lost 1 base at V and 3 bases at J; junction bases unmatched: 15. This CDR3 region has 18 residues. CDR3 residues: CASSEGTGPSEYSYEQYF. The DNA for the CDR3 is TGTGCCAGCAGTGAAGGGACAGGTCCCTCCGAATATAGCTACGAGCAGTACTTC.

The V and J genes are TRBV6-4 and TRBJ1-1, with D tentatively TRBD1 (5 bases). The V gene's germline CDR1 is MRHNA and CDR2 SNTAGT. V shed 5 bases and J shed 1 base, with 8 bases lying between them. CDR3 length: 13 amino acids. CDR3 sequence reads: CASSHTGNTEAFF. CDR3 nucleotides: TGTGCCAGCAGTCATACAGGGAACACTGAAGCTTTCTTT.

The gene calls are TRBV29-1 and TRBJ2-2; 11 nucleotides match TRBD2. V dropped 6 bases and J dropped 7; count of bases not matched to a gene: 7. CDR3 length: 14 amino acids. CDR1 and CDR2 from the germline V gene are SQVTM and ANQGSEA. The CDR3 sequence: CSVASGGYNGELFF. The CDR3 region has the DNA TGCAGCGTGGCTAGCGGGGGGTACAACGGGGAGCTGTTTTTT.

CDR3 sequence reads: CASSPGTGGYNSPLHF. In DNA form, the CDR3 reads TGTGCCAGCAGCCCAGGGACAGGGGGGTATAATTCACCCCTCCACTTT. The V and J genes are TRBV7-9 and TRBJ1-6; 11 bases are a match to TRBD1. Germline trimming cut 5 bases from V and 4 bases from J; bases unmatched to any gene: 4. The CDR3 is made up of 16 amino acids. Germline assignment: CDR1 SEHNR and CDR2 FQNEAQ (reference sequence).

The chain is built from TRBV6-5 and TRBJ2-3; D uncertain. V was cut by 2 bases and J by 0 bases, with 12 bases left in between. CDR1 and CDR2 from the germline V gene are MNHEY and SVGAGI. This CDR3 has 16 residues. The CDR3 nucleotides are TGTGCCAGCAGTTACACAGCCCCCCATAGCACAGATACGCAGTATTTT. It codes for CASSYTAPHSTDTQYF.

The chain employs TRBV7-8 and TRBJ2-3; possibly TRBD1 for D (6 bases). The CDR3 consists of 14 residues. Trimming pared 2 bases from V and 2 bases from J, leaving 8 bases between. The germline gives CDR1 SGHVS, CDR2 FQNEAQ. CDR3 nucleotide sequence: TGTGCCAGCAGCTTAATGGGGGCCACAGATACGCAGTATTTT. As protein: CASSLMGATDTQYF.

In the case of this clone: This CDR3 is also generated by other DNA sequences in the sample. The chain joins TRBV9 to TRBJ2-3, with no clear D. The CDR3 contains 15 residues. The V and J ends lost 0 bases and 1 base respectively, with 9 bases between them. In germline, CDR1 is SGDLS, CDR2 YYNGEE. The CDR3 DNA reads TGTGCCAGCAGCGTAGGAGTCGGAGGCACAGATACGCAGTATTTT. Its protein product is CASSVGVGGTDTQYF.

CDR3 nucleotide sequence: TGTGCCAGCAGCTTAGGACTAGCGGGGCATGAGCAGTTCTTC. Its translation: CASSLGLAGHEQFF. V gene TRBV7-3 combines with J gene TRBJ2-1; 12 bases are shared with TRBD2. Trimming removed 2 bases from V and 8 bases from J; junction bases left unmatched: 1. The CDR3 is made up of 14 amino acids. Germline V lookup: CDR1 SGHTA, CDR2 FQGTGA. Combining the CDR3 with reference TRBV7-3 and TRBJ2-1 gives the whole variable domain GAGVSQTPSNKVTEKGKYVELRCDPISGHTALYWYRQSLGQGPEFLIYFQGTGAADDSGLPNDRFFAVRPEGSVSTLKIQRTERGDSAVYLCASSLGLAGHEQFFGPGTRLTVL.

This clone was detected only once. The gene calls are TRBV6-4 and TRBJ2-3; D not certain. Germline-derived CDR1 and CDR2 are MRHNA and SNTAGT. V was shortened by 2 bases and J by 4 bases, with 7 bases between the two germline ends. The length of the CDR3 is 13 residues. This chain's CDR3 is CASSDRAADTQYF. The CDR3 region has the DNA TGTGCCAGCAGTGACAGGGCGGCAGATACGCAGTATTTT.

The rearrangement uses TRBV4-3 and TRBJ2-1, with 9 bases matching TRBD2. The germline gives CDR1 LGHNA, CDR2 YSLEER. This CDR3 has 16 residues. Losses at the gene ends were 1 base for V and 3 bases for J; bases not matched to a gene: 4. The CDR3 here is CASSQAGGGVYNEQFF. DNA of the CDR3: TGCGCCAGCAGCCAAGCCGGCGGGGGGGTCTACAATGAGCAGTTCTTC.

CDR3 bases: TGTGCCAGCAGCTTCGTAGGCAGGAACACTGAAGCTTTCTTT. It codes for CASSFVGRNTEAFF. The chain is built from TRBV7-3 and TRBJ1-1; D gene uncertain. Trimming stripped 3 bases from V and 1 base from J, with 9 bases between. CDR1 and CDR2 (germline): SGHTA, FQGTGA. The CDR3 covers 14 residues.

The chain is built from TRBV19 and TRBJ2-5, with TRBD2 matching 9 bases. V was clipped by 7 bases and J by 4 bases; unmatched bases: 7. CDR3 length: 14 residues. Germline V gene lookup returns CDR1 LNHDA and CDR2 SQIVND (reference sequence). CDR3 amino acids: CASMERGARETQYF. CDR3 DNA: TGTGCCAGTATGGAGCGGGGGGCCAGAGAGACCCAGTACTTC.

This clone was recorded a few times. The CDR3 sequence is CAISSQGALAFF. DNA for the CDR3: TGTGCCATCAGTTCACAGGGGGCACTGGCTTTCTTT. The chain uses TRBV10-3 and TRBJ1-1; 9 nucleotides agree with TRBD1. The ends lost 5 bases at V and 11 bases at J; junction bases unmatched: 6. CDR3 length: 12 amino acids. Germline values: CDR1 ENHRY, CDR2 SYGVKD.

The DNA for the CDR3 is TGCGCCAGCAGCCACCACCGGGACAGGGTGGGAGATACGCAGTATTTT. Protein sequence: CASSHHRDRVGDTQYF. V usage is TRBV4-1 and J usage is TRBJ2-3; TRBD1 aligns across 9 bases. Germline V lookup: CDR1 MGHRA, CDR2 YSYEKL. Losses at the gene ends were 3 bases for V and 5 bases for J; bases not matched to a gene: 9. The CDR3 has 16 amino acids.

V gene TRBV28 combines with J gene TRBJ2-2; 11 nucleotides match TRBD2. Germline CDR1 is MDHEN and CDR2 is SYDVKM. The CDR3 has 15 residues. V dropped 6 bases and J dropped 5; count of bases not matched to a gene: 5. The chain's CDR3 is CASRRTSGRTGELFF. CDR3 in DNA: TGTGCCAGCAGACGGACTAGCGGGCGGACCGGGGAGCTGTTTTTT.

The chain links TRBV5-6 to TRBJ2-2; tentatively, D is TRBD2 (6 bases). With 0 bases removed from V and 4 bases from J, the gap between germline ends came to 13 bases. The CDR3 is 16 amino acids. The germline V gene encodes CDR1 SGHDT and CDR2 YYEEEE. This chain's CDR3 is CASSLVQRTTTGELFF. The CDR3 DNA reads TGTGCCAGCAGCTTGGTCCAGCGGACTACCACCGGGGAGCTGTTTTTT.

V and J are TRBV7-3 and TRBJ1-1; D gene unclear. The germline gives CDR1 SGHTA, CDR2 FQGTGA. V gave up 2 bases and J gave up 0 bases, with 10 bases separating them. The CDR3 totals 15 residues. CDR3 sequence reads: CASSLARGMNTEAFF. For the CDR3, the DNA is TGTGCCAGCAGCTTAGCGCGAGGGATGAACACTGAAGCTTTCTTT.

This clone came up a few times. V gene TRBV13 combines with J gene TRBJ2-4, with a tentative D call TRBD1 (7 bases). Germline loops: CDR1 PRHDT, CDR2 FYEKMQ (reference sequence). Deletions cut 3 bases from V and 3 bases from J, with 9 bases between. The CDR3 covers 14 residues. The CDR3 DNA reads as TGTGCCAGCAGCTTGCAGGGGGGCAAAAACATTCAGTACTTC. It is translated as CASSLQGGKNIQYF.

The genes are TRBV7-2 and TRBJ2-3, with TRBD2 matching 7 bases. Germline values: CDR1 SGHTA, CDR2 FQGNSA. CDR3 length: 16 amino acids. V shed 5 bases and J 1 base; nucleotides not matched to a gene: 9. CDR3 amino acids: CASSLQPLAGTDTQYF. The CDR3 bases are TGTGCCAGCAGCCTACAACCCCTAGCGGGCACAGATACGCAGTATTTT.

This chain uses TRBV4-2 with TRBJ1-1; a weak D match, TRBD1 (6 bases). Germline CDR1 and CDR2: LGHNA and YNFKEQ. This CDR3 spans 15 amino acids. With 0 bases removed from V and 4 bases from J, the gap between germline ends came to 12 bases. The chain's CDR3 is CASSQEQGSGTEAFF. The CDR3, as DNA: TGTGCCAGCAGCCAAGAACAGGGCTCAGGCACTGAAGCTTTCTTT.

The CDR3 DNA reads as TGTGCCAGCAGCTTTTTAGCAGGGCACACTGAAGCTTTCTTT. Translating it yields CASSFLAGHTEAFF. The chain carries TRBV7-2 and TRBJ1-1; TRBD1 is a possible D gene (5 bases). Germline V gene lookup returns CDR1 SGHTA and CDR2 FQGNSA. The CDR3 spans 14 residues. Trimming shortened V by 3 bases and J by 3 bases, and 11 bases separated the two germline ends.

The chain recombines TRBV7-9 with TRBJ1-6; D might be TRBD1 (6 bases). Deletions cut 8 bases from V and 0 bases from J, with 17 bases between. This CDR3 comprises 17 residues. Germline loops: CDR1 SEHNR, CDR2 FQNEAQ (reference sequence). The CDR3 region has the DNA TGTGCCAGCGAAATTAGGACAGCTAGCTCCTATAATTCACCCCTCCACTTT. Translating it yields CASEIRTASSYNSPLHF.

The chain couples TRBV5-6 to TRBJ2-1, with D possibly TRBD2 on 5 matching bases. CDR1 and CDR2 from the germline V gene are SGHDT and YYEEEE. Trimming pared 0 bases from V and 8 bases from J, leaving 9 bases between. The CDR3 is made up of 13 amino acids. CDR3 protein: CASSLERLHEQFF. DNA of the CDR3: TGTGCCAGCAGCTTGGAGCGGCTTCATGAGCAGTTCTTC.